A single sample gave rise to the 12 T cell receptor beta chains below, sequenced in a study of blood T cell repertoires in COVID-19. Data came from immunoSEQ multiplex PCR; TCRdb stores just in-frame clones and leaves some out. The sample lists 30,000 or so clones, 80% to 90% occurring once. The sequenced sample was peripheral blood. The source is a man over 45 with acute or convalescent COVID-19.

In its sample, this clone was seen a few times. The same CDR3 is also encoded by other DNA sequences in this sample. V and J are TRBV6-5 and TRBJ1-5; a possible D gene is TRBD1 (6 bases). Deletions cut 6 bases from V and 7 bases from J, with 13 bases between. The CDR3 totals 13 residues. Germline V gene sequence: CDR1 MNHEY, CDR2 SVGAGI. CDR3 coding DNA: TGTGCCAGCAGCCCAGGGGTGGACCAGCCCCAGCATTTT. The encoded protein is CASSPGVDQPQHF.

The chain carries TRBV6-4 and TRBJ2-3; 10 nucleotides align to TRBD2. Germline V CDR1 and CDR2: MRHNA, SNTAGT. V was clipped by 0 bases and J by 2 bases; unmatched bases: 2. The CDR3 is 16 amino acids. CDR3 protein: CASSDSSGGATDTQYF. DNA of the CDR3: TGTGCCAGCAGTGACTCCAGCGGGGGGGCCACAGATACGCAGTATTTT.

The count of this clone is one. The chain recombines TRBV2 with TRBJ1-5; D perhaps matches TRBD1 (6 bases). CDR1 SNHLY and CDR2 FYNNEI come from the germline V gene. V shed 3 bases and J shed 2 bases, with 11 bases lying between them. The CDR3 loop spans 15 amino acids. CDR3 loop: CASSDLRGGNQPQHF. The CDR3 region has the DNA TGTGCCAGCAGTGATCTCAGGGGCGGCAATCAGCCCCAGCATTTT.

The gene calls are TRBV3-1 (or the pseudogene TRBV3-2) and TRBJ1-2; TRBD1 matches at 9 bases. Germline-derived CDR1 and CDR2 are LGHDT and YNNKEL (reference sequence). This CDR3 is built from 16 residues. V shed 1 base and J 2 bases; nucleotides not matched to a gene: 5. The CDR3 sequence is CASSQVGQGRNYGYTF. CDR3 bases: TGTGCCAGCAGCCAAGTTGGACAGGGGCGAAACTATGGCTACACCTTC.

This chain joins TRBV11-2 and TRBJ2-7; 7 positions agree with TRBD2. Trimming took 0 bases from V and 3 from J; bases not matched to a gene: 14. From germline, CDR1 is SGHAT and CDR2 FQNNGV. The CDR3 extends over 18 amino acids. The chain's CDR3 is CASSLDRGVTGLNYEQYF. CDR3 DNA: TGTGCCAGCAGCTTAGATCGGGGGGTAACGGGACTAAACTACGAGCAGTACTTC.

The chain links TRBV19 to TRBJ2-3, with D possibly matching TRBD1 (5 bases). The CDR3 runs to 14 residues. CDR1 LNHDA and CDR2 SQIVND come from the germline V gene (reference sequence). Trimming took 3 bases from V and 4 from J, leaving 11 bases between them. The CDR3 protein is CASSIRLGPDTQYF. The CDR3 bases are TGTGCCAGTAGTATCCGCCTGGGGCCAGATACGCAGTATTTT.

This rearrangement joins TRBV7-6 to TRBJ1-5; TRBD1 matches 8 bases. The CDR3 consists of 15 residues. Germline CDR1 reads SGHVS; CDR2 reads FNYEAQ. Unmatched junction bases numbered 4, after V lost 4 bases and J lost 2 bases. The CDR3 DNA sequence: TGTGCCAGCAGCTCAGGGGGCGAAGGCAATCAGCCCCAGCATTTT. Its protein product is CASSSGGEGNQPQHF.

The table lists this clone with a few counts. This chain connects TRBV29-1 to TRBJ2-1; no reliable D call. CDR1 SQVTM and CDR2 ANQGSEA come from the germline V gene. V lost 3 bases to trimming and J lost 12 bases, with 12 bases between them. The CDR3 is 11 amino acids. The CDR3 DNA reads TGCAGCGTTGAGACACTCATGGGGCAGTTCTTC. Protein product: CSVETLMGQFF.

The chain's CDR3 is CASSGIRLAGSSYEQYF. The CDR3, as DNA: TGCGCCAGCAGTGGGATAAGACTAGCGGGGAGCTCCTACGAGCAGTACTTC. This chain joins TRBV10-2 and TRBJ2-7; 11 bases align to TRBD2. CDR3 length: 17 amino acids. The ends lost 4 bases at V and 0 bases at J; junction bases unmatched: 8. Germline V lookup: CDR1 WSHSY, CDR2 SAAADI.

This chain joins TRBV5-6 and TRBJ1-6; D perhaps matches TRBD1 (6 bases). Germline V gene lookup returns CDR1 SGHDT and CDR2 YYEEEE. The V and J ends lost 0 bases and 5 bases respectively, with 9 bases between them. The CDR3 runs 15 residues. The CDR3 coding sequence is TGTGCCAGCAGCTTGGGGCCAGGGGATAATTCACCCCTCCACTTT. This translates into CASSLGPGDNSPLHF.

This chain uses TRBV7-9 with TRBJ1-1; D is undetermined. The V and J ends lost 1 base and 4 bases respectively, with 10 bases between them. This CDR3 spans 14 amino acids. Germline V CDR1 and CDR2: SEHNR, FQNEAQ (reference sequence). CDR3 in amino acids: CASSLDSGSTEAFF. The CDR3, as DNA: TGTGCCAGCAGCTTAGATTCGGGAAGCACTGAAGCTTTCTTT.

The rearrangement links TRBV18 to TRBJ2-7; 9 bases are shared with TRBD2. Trimming took 6 bases from V and 4 from J; bases not matched to a gene: 4. The CDR3 is made up of 13 amino acids. Germline V gene data show CDR1 as KGHSH and CDR2 as LQKENI. The CDR3, as DNA: TGTGCCAGCTCTCCAGCGGGGGGATACGAGCAGTACTTC. Translating gives CASSPAGGYEQYF.